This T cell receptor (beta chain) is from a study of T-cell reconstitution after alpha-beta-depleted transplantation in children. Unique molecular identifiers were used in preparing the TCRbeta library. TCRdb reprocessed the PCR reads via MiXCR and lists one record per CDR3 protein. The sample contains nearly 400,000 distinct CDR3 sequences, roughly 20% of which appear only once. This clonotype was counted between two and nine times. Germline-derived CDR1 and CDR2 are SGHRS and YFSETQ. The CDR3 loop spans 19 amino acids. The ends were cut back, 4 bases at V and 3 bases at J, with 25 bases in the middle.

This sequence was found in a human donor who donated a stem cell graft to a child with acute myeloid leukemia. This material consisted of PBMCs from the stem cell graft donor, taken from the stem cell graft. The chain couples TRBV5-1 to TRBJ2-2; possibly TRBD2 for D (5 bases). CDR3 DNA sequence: TGCGCCAGCAGCCTGCCTCTCGAGCGGAGGCAAAGAGACACCGGGGAGCTGTTTTTT. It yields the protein CASSLPLERRQRDTGELFF.